A selection of T cell receptor beta chains follows, all from one sample in a study of blood T cell repertoires in COVID-19. The repertoire was sequenced with immunoSEQ multiplex PCR; TCRdb's copy has only in-frame clones and lacks some. The sample holds under 200,000 clones, more than 75% seen once. The sequencing input was peripheral blood. The receptor source for this set is a woman in her sixties or seventies with COVID-19, enrolled during active disease. The CDR3 runs from the conserved cysteine through the conserved F or W. The order of the fields is J gene, D gene, V gene, clone size, CDR3 length, CDR3 DNA, CDR3 protein. A D gene is named only where the DNA matches it firmly. Rows may omit the clone size; those that give it use once, few, many or a size class.

J gene: TRBJ1-2
D gene: .
V gene: TRBV5-1
clone size: .
CDR3 length: 14
CDR3 DNA: TGCGCCAGCAGCTTGTCGGGGGGCGGCTATGGCTACACCTTC
CDR3 protein: CASSLSGGGYGYTF

J gene: TRBJ1-2
D gene: .
V gene: TRBV19
clone size: once
CDR3 length: 15
CDR3 DNA: TGTGCCAGTAGTACCAGACAGAGCGACAACTATGGCTACACCTTC
CDR3 protein: CASSTRQSDNYGYTF

J gene: TRBJ1-5
D gene: .
V gene: TRBV21-1
clone size: .
CDR3 length: 15
CDR3 DNA: TGTGCCAGCACCATACCGACAGGGGCTAAGCAGCCCCAGCATTTT
CDR3 protein: CASTIPTGAKQPQHF

J gene: TRBJ1-5
D gene: .
V gene: TRBV23-1
clone size: .
CDR3 length: 16
CDR3 DNA: TGCGCCAGCAGTCAACAGGGGACCGTTTTGTATCAGCCCCAGCATTTT
CDR3 protein: CASSQQGTVLYQPQHF

J gene: TRBJ2-7
D gene: TRBD1
V gene: TRBV5-1
clone size: .
CDR3 length: 14
CDR3 DNA: TGCGCCAGCAGCGTATCAGGGGGACCCTACGAGCAGTACTTC
CDR3 protein: CASSVSGGPYEQYF

J gene: TRBJ2-7
D gene: .
V gene: TRBV9
clone size: .
CDR3 length: 15
CDR3 DNA: TGTGCCAGCAGCCTGGGGGGACTCCCCTCCTACGAGCAGTACTTC
CDR3 protein: CASSLGGLPSYEQYF

J gene: TRBJ2-1
D gene: TRBD2
V gene: TRBV5-1
clone size: .
CDR3 length: 12
CDR3 DNA: TGCGCCAGCAGACAAACTAGCGGTGAGCAGTTCTTC
CDR3 protein: CASRQTSGEQFF

J gene: TRBJ2-7
D gene: TRBD1
V gene: TRBV7-8
clone size: .
CDR3 length: 17
CDR3 DNA: TGTGCCAGCAGCTTAATTGGAACGGACAGGGCCGCGTACGAGCAGTACTTC
CDR3 protein: CASSLIGTDRAAYEQYF

J gene: TRBJ1-2
D gene: .
V gene: TRBV15
clone size: .
CDR3 length: 13
CDR3 DNA: TGTGCCACCAGCGGAGAGAGGAACTATGGCTACACCTTC
CDR3 protein: CATSGERNYGYTF

J gene: TRBJ1-3
D gene: .
V gene: TRBV25-1
clone size: .
CDR3 length: 13
CDR3 DNA: TGTGCCAGCAGCGAATCGGTTGCTGATACCATATATTTT
CDR3 protein: CASSESVADTIYF

J gene: TRBJ1-2
D gene: .
V gene: TRBV19
clone size: .
CDR3 length: 13
CDR3 DNA: TGTGCCAGTAGTATACGGGAAATTCATGGCTACACCTTC
CDR3 protein: CASSIREIHGYTF

J gene: TRBJ1-3
D gene: TRBD1
V gene: TRBV5-3
clone size: .
CDR3 length: 17
CDR3 DNA: TGTGCCAGAAGCTTGCCCGGGACAGGGGCTGCTGGAAACACCATATATTTT
CDR3 protein: CARSLPGTGAAGNTIYF

J gene: TRBJ1-5
D gene: .
V gene: TRBV28
clone size: .
CDR3 length: 16
CDR3 DNA: TGTGCCAGCAGTTTATGGCGTGGTCCTAGCAATCAGCCCCAGCATTTT
CDR3 protein: CASSLWRGPSNQPQHF

J gene: TRBJ2-5
D gene: TRBD1
V gene: TRBV5-6
clone size: .
CDR3 length: 14
CDR3 DNA: TGTGCCAGCAGCGGCCTGACAGGGGGAAAGACCCAGTACTTC
CDR3 protein: CASSGLTGGKTQYF

J gene: TRBJ2-7
D gene: TRBD2
V gene: TRBV6-5
clone size: .
CDR3 length: 15
CDR3 DNA: TGTGCCAGCAGCAGGACTAGAGCCGACTCCTACGAGCAGTACTTC
CDR3 protein: CASSRTRADSYEQYF

J gene: TRBJ1-6
D gene: .
V gene: TRBV3-1/TRBV3-2
clone size: .
CDR3 length: 16
CDR3 DNA: TGTGCCAGCAGCCAAGCTCGGCCAGGGGCTAATTCACCCCTCCACTTT
CDR3 protein: CASSQARPGANSPLHF

J gene: TRBJ1-2
D gene: TRBD1
V gene: TRBV28
clone size: .
CDR3 length: 13
CDR3 DNA: TGTGCCAGCAAAATGGGACAGGGCTATGGCTACACCTTC
CDR3 protein: CASKMGQGYGYTF

J gene: TRBJ2-3
D gene: TRBD2
V gene: TRBV18
clone size: .
CDR3 length: 15
CDR3 DNA: TGTGCCAGCTCACCGGGAGCGGGGAGCGCAGATACGCAGTATTTT
CDR3 protein: CASSPGAGSADTQYF

J gene: TRBJ1-2
D gene: .
V gene: TRBV5-5
clone size: .
CDR3 length: 15
CDR3 DNA: TGTGCCAGCAGCCCTCCAATCCCTCCAGGGCCCGGCTACACCTTC
CDR3 protein: CASSPPIPPGPGYTF

J gene: TRBJ2-5
D gene: TRBD1
V gene: TRBV4-1
clone size: few
CDR3 length: 12
CDR3 DNA: TGCGCCAGCAGCCTCCCCCAGGGGGCCCAGTACTTC
CDR3 protein: CASSLPQGAQYF

J gene: TRBJ1-2
D gene: .
V gene: TRBV5-1
clone size: .
CDR3 length: 16
CDR3 DNA: TGCGCCAGCAGCTTGACCCGAAATAACAGGGAGCATGGCTACACCTTC
CDR3 protein: CASSLTRNNREHGYTF

J gene: TRBJ1-4
D gene: .
V gene: TRBV7-2
clone size: .
CDR3 length: 16
CDR3 DNA: TGTGCCAGCAGCTTAGTTGTCGGGAGGGGGGAAGAAAAACTGTTTTTT
CDR3 protein: CASSLVVGRGEEKLFF

J gene: TRBJ1-3
D gene: .
V gene: TRBV30
clone size: .
CDR3 length: 15
CDR3 DNA: TGTGCCTGGAGAAGAGGACAGAGCTCTGGAAACACCATATATTTT
CDR3 protein: CAWRRGQSSGNTIYF

J gene: TRBJ2-3
D gene: TRBD2
V gene: TRBV5-4
clone size: .
CDR3 length: 16
CDR3 DNA: TGTGCCAGCAGCCCAGCAGAAGCGGGGGGTATGAATACGCAGTATTTT
CDR3 protein: CASSPAEAGGMNTQYF